The 3 T cell receptor beta chains below come from one sample, sequenced in a study of blood T cell repertoires in COVID-19. Sequencing was performed with immunoSEQ multiplex PCR; in TCRdb, only in-frame clones are kept and a portion is missing. The top ten hold 4% to 4.5% of the sample, which has about 440,000 clones, around 89% seen once. Material: peripheral blood. The receptors come from a woman in her twenties or thirties with acute or convalescent COVID-19.

The rearrangement joins TRBV2 to TRBJ1-2; D call uncertain. The CDR3 runs 14 residues. CDR1 SNHLY and CDR2 FYNNEI come from the germline V gene. Trimming pared 4 bases from V and 4 bases from J, leaving 13 bases between. The CDR3 DNA reads as TGTGCCAGCAGTGTCGGAGGACTAGCCTATGGCTACACCTTC. It is translated as CASSVGGLAYGYTF.

This rearrangement joins TRBV2 to TRBJ2-5; 8 bases map to TRBD2. Germline V gene lookup returns CDR1 SNHLY and CDR2 FYNNEI. V was clipped by 3 bases and J by 4 bases; unmatched bases: 7. This CDR3 region has 15 residues. The CDR3 DNA reads as TGTGCCAGCAGTGACCCCGGGGGGGCAAGAGAGACCCAGTACTTC. Its protein product is CASSDPGGARETQYF.

V and J are TRBV7-3 and TRBJ2-5; D not certain. The ends were cut back, 5 bases at V and 5 bases at J, with 15 bases in the middle. The CDR3 has 14 amino acids. Germline V CDR1 and CDR2: SGHTA, FQGTGA. DNA for the CDR3: TGTGCCAGCAGCCCCACTGGTTTTGTGGAGACCCAGTACTTC. Protein: CASSPTGFVETQYF.